This T cell receptor (beta chain) originates from a study of long-term antiretroviral therapy in people with HIV. Findings and limits, study-wide: Dominance of pre-ART expanded clones persisted, fluctuating and often declining after ART. Repertoires looked antigen-experienced, with only a slight naive shift after ART.

The study used samples holding about 0.9-11 million cryopreserved PBMC before DNA extraction. Investigators performed immunoSEQ version v3.0 at survey level. Sequencing was designed to cover roughly 35,000-55,000 T-cell genomes in each sample. Using immunoSEQ multiplex PCR, the repertoire was profiled, and TCRdb retains in-frame clones only, with some absent. The sample consists of some 29,000 clones, 95% to 98% of them appearing once. Of note for this clone: Its antigen is not known.

Germline values: CDR1 SGHTS, CDR2 YDEGEE. J gave up 3 bases and V 3 bases, and 14 bases lay outside the gene matches. The CDR3 is 18 residues long. The source is a man aged 25 to 40 with HIV. The sequencing here drew on unsorted PBMCs, taken 7.6 years after starting antiretroviral therapy. The chain employs TRBV5-8 and TRBJ2-1; TRBD2 matches at 8 bases. The chain's CDR3 is CASSSGTSGGVGYNEQFF. CDR3 coding DNA: TGTGCCAGCAGCTCCGGCACTAGCGGAGGGGTAGGCTACAATGAGCAGTTCTTC.